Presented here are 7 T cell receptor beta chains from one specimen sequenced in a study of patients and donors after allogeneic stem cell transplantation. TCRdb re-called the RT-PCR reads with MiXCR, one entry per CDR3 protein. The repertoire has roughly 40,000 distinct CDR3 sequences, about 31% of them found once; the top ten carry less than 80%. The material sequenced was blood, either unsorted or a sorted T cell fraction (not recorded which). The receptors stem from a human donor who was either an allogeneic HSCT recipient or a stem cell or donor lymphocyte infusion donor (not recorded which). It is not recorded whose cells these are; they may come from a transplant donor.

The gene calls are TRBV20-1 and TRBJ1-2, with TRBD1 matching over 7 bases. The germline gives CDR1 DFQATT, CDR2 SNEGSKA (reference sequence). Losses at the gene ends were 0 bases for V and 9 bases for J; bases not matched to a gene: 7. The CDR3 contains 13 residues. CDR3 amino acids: CSARDQGEKSYTF. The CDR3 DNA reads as TGCAGTGCTAGAGATCAGGGGGAGAAGAGCTACACCTTC.

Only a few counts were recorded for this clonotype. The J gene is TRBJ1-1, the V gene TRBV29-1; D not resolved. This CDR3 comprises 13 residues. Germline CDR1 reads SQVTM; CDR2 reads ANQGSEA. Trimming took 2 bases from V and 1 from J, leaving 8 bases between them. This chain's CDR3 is CSVERTENTEAFF. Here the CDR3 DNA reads TGCAGCGTTGAAAGGACCGAGAACACTGAAGCTTTCTTT.

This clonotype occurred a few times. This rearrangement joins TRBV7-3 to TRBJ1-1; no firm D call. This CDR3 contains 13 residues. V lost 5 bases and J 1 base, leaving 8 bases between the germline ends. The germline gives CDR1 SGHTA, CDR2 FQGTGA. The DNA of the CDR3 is TGTGCCAGCAGCAACATCGGGAACACTGAAGCTTTCTTT. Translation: CASSNIGNTEAFF. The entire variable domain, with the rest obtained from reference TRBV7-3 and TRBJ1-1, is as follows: GAGVSQTPSNKVTEKGKYVELRCDPISGHTALYWYRQSLGQGPEFLIYFQGTGAADDSGLPNDRFFAVRPEGSVSTLKIQRTERGDSAVYLCASSNIGNTEAFFGQGTRLTVV.

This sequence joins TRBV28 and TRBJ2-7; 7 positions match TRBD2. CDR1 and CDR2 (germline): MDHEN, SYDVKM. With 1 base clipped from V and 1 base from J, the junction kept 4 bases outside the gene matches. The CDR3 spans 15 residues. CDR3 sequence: CASSLFSSGSYEQYF. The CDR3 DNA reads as TGTGCCAGCAGTTTATTCTCTAGCGGTTCCTACGAGCAGTACTTC.

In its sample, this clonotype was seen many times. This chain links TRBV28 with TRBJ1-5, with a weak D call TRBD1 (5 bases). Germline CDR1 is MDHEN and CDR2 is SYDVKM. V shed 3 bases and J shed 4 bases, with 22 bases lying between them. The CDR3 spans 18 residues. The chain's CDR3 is CASSFSPGRRAKNQPQHF. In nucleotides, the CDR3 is TGTGCCAGCAGTTTCTCTCCGGGGCGGAGGGCCAAGAATCAGCCCCAGCATTTT.

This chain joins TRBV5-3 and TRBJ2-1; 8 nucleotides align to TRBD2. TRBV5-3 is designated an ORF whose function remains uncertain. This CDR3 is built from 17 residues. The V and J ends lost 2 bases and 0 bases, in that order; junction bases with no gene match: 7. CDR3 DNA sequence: TGTGCCAGAAGCTTAGGACTAGCAAGGAGCTCCTACAATGAGCAGTTCTTC. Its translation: CARSLGLARSSYNEQFF.

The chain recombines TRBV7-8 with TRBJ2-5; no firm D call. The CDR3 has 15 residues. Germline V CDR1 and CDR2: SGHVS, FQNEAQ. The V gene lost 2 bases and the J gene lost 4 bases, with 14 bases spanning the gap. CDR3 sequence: CASSLNVQLAETQYF. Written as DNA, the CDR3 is TGTGCCAGCAGCTTAAATGTCCAGCTGGCAGAGACCCAGTACTTC.